This TCR beta chain was obtained from a study of cytomegalovirus exposure and HLA in healthy donors (dated by TCRdb to between 2016 and 2019). Background on the whole study: According to an earlier analysis of a few hundred of the donors, 150 million to 200 million T cells yielded 117 million unique TCR beta sequences and 276 Gb of sequence data. Donor age, sex, ethnicity and CMV serostatus were compiled alongside the repertoire data. In a later genetic analysis, genome-wide SNP genotypes for about three fifths of the roughly 670 donors were used, and that subset was treated as a discovery cohort. The study profiled the T cell repertoires of fewer than 850 subjects by immunosequencing and related them to cytomegalovirus serostatus. Of the approximately 400 genotyped donors, roughly 85% fell in the genetic ancestry cluster associated with self-reported Caucasian donors. Besides the first cohort of around 670 subjects, a separate validation cohort made up of 90 to 150 different subjects was used. The study aimed to test whether signatures of past pathogen exposure could be identified by cataloging public T cell receptors. High-throughput TCR immunosequencing, statistical association of individual TCRs with disease status, and machine learning were combined to predict cytomegalovirus infection status. In an earlier analysis of 500 to 650 of the donors, high-throughput TCR beta sequencing was used to judge whether each TCR beta V gene segment behaved as functional or pseudogenic. Four to six DR-DQ haplotypes were handled as single units for association and clustering, since linkage in the cohort was strong. HLA typing included class I and class II loci at four-digit resolution. On average, around 240,000 unique TCR beta nucleotide sequences were sequenced per donor among several hundred genotyped donors of the cohort, with roughly 18% of those sequences being non-productive. Rather than drawing on any new phenotypic data, the later analysis identified candidate immune exposures from TCR beta sequences and the way those sequences occurred across donors. All discovery cohort repertoires had been generated on a single sequencing platform. To study patterns of TCR occurrence, a later analysis re-analyzed previously published TCR beta repertoires from around 660 donors and added high-resolution HLA genotyping. Typing coverage varied by locus: roughly 620-640 donors for A, B, C, DRB1 and DQB1; 522 for DQA1; more than 600 for DPA1; more than 450 for DPB1. Roughly 300 gigabases of sequencing data and approximately 92 million unique TCR sequences made up an early release that covered around 640 HLA-typed donors.

The CDR1 and CDR2 encoded by the germline V gene are SNHLY and FYNNEI. The CDR3 measures 19 amino acids from cysteine to phenylalanine. Only CDR3 DNA is held: 57 bases, read in frame from base 1. V lost 3 bases and J lost 7 bases; the stretch between them is 25 bases long. On this clone itself: The antigen it binds to is not known. Nothing much larger sits one base from this clone, and base qualities are not available.

The cohort comprised fewer than 750 healthy bone marrow donors. At the time of sampling, all cohort members were nominally healthy, though unrecorded immune exposures were likely present. The donor tested CMV seronegative, placing the donor among the approximately 360 seronegative members of the cohort. Each donor provided a peripheral blood sample, and peripheral blood mononuclear cells were used for TCR beta sequencing. The Qiagen DNeasy Blood Extraction Kit was used to extract genomic DNA from the blood cell samples. Libraries were made using the immunoSEQ multiplex PCR assay. For the multiplex PCR, a mixture combining 60 forward primers for TCR Vbeta segments and 13 reverse primers for TCR Jbeta segments was used. The CDR3 region of rearranged TCR beta genes was amplified from genomic DNA with a multiplex PCR assay. The Illumina HiSeq System was used to sequence the amplified TCR beta libraries as 87-base-pair reads. The paper's data handling went like this. A later analysis counted around 72 million unique TCR beta chains across the 650 to 800 repertoires, and roughly 11 million of these chains were shared by at least two donors. Raw reads were error-corrected and collapsed into unique sequences with a nearest-neighbor algorithm that merged closely related sequences to remove PCR and sequencing errors. V, D and J gene segments were assigned by aligning CDR3 sequences to IMGT reference sequences. For a sequence to be retained, a match of at least six nucleotides was required to both a V gene segment and a J gene segment. A rearrangement was called productive if the CDR3 had no stop codons and remained in frame with V and J, and every other rearrangement was called non-productive. CDR3 was defined by IMGT convention, running from the second conserved V-encoded cysteine to the conserved J-encoded phenylalanine. Sequences without an unambiguous match to a single V gene segment were excluded from the earlier analysis of 587 of the donors. An earlier analysis of 450 to 650 of the donors called V segments functional above 56.7% productive rearrangements and segregating when the between-donor standard deviation exceeded 5%. A statistical classification framework was built to diagnose cytomegalovirus status from the catalog of TCR beta chain sequences. In a later analysis, TCR nucleotide sequences were compared against IMGT/GENE-DB human TR gene sequences so that V and J genes could be assigned. Using the TCRdist pipeline, a later analysis assigned CDR3 sequences along with most-parsimonious VDJ recombination scenarios. A later analysis defined each TCR beta chain by its CDR3 amino acid sequence plus V-gene family, and excluded reads lacking a unique V-gene family. As a way to deal with suspected cross-contamination and a sequencing artifact, a later analysis dropped 450 to 700 nucleotide sequences that were highly shared and had low generation probability. A later analysis calculated a clonal expansion index for each public chain from normalized within-repertoire ranks of inferred template counts. A later analysis computed generation probabilities with a VDJ recombination model fitted to out-of-frame rearrangements, and checked the results against IGoR. In a later analysis, TCR-TCR, TCR-HLA and TCR-CMV co-occurrence was scored with hypergeometric tests, and a repertoire-size bias correction was applied to TCR pairs. In a later analysis, false discovery rates were estimated by permuting HLA or CMV assignments 20 times. A later analysis grouped co-occurring TCRs with DBSCAN, adding TCRdist sequence similarity when clustering within HLA-allele-positive subsets. Co-occurrence clustering excluded repertoires with fewer than 30,000 or more than 120,000 public chains, plus five with anomalous nucleotide sharing. What TCRdb holds here is the immuneACCESS table cut down to in-frame rearrangements. Part of the clones is not present; checked against another copy, under half of the missing clones reflect an unresolved V gene, and the others are unexplained. The V and J calls and clone size come from that table; D and trimming were worked out from the DNA. This sample holds around 120,000 clones; roughly 79% were observed only once. Together, the top ten hold 0.55% to 0.85% of the sample.

Summary of the overall study and its limitations: In an earlier analysis of several hundred of the donors, most TCR beta V segments were observed in productive rearrangements about 87% or about 30% of the time, broadly matching IMGT annotations. For the cohort, immune exposure information was limited to CMV serostatus. In a later analysis, TCR association rates were found to vary across HLA loci, with the most associated TCRs seen for DRB1 alleles and the fewest for HLA-C alleles. Strong co-occurrence of HLA alleles, especially DR and DQ, made assigning TCR associations to individual alleles difficult. A further reported finding was that TCR beta sequences accurately predicted the HLA-A and HLA-B alleles for most subjects in the first cohort. A group of highly shared sequence variants was considered likely to be a technical artifact of the sequencing pipeline. This cohort had only TCR beta chains sequenced, and the lack of alpha or paired-chain data limited which features could be detected. Compared with equally common non-associated chains, HLA-associated TCR beta chains in a later analysis were more clonally expanded and had lower generation probabilities. Several of the top co-occurrence clusters appeared to be linked to parvovirus B19, influenza, CMV and Epstein-Barr virus, according to a later analysis. Because counts were too low, more than 15 rarely observed V segments, including chromosome 9 orphons, were excluded from the earlier analysis of 587 of the donors. Sequencing depth was assumed to be roughly uniform across donors in the presence/absence analyses, though that assumption may not hold. Three of the identified cytomegalovirus-associated TCR beta chains were confirmed in vitro to be specific for cytomegalovirus antigens. In a later genetic analysis, a missense DCLRE1C variant was associated with V-gene and J-gene trimming of TCR beta chains, and the association was replicated in an independent cohort. In both the original and validation cohorts, the classifier was reported to diagnose cytomegalovirus status with high specificity and sensitivity. Specific HLA alleles were associated with 15,000 to 20,000 TCR beta sequences at a false discovery rate of 0.05 in a later analysis. In the study, about 150 TCR beta chains were listed as associated with cytomegalovirus. While some public TCRs were present in many individuals, most TCR sequences turned up only very rarely across donors. Because HLA typing was unavailable for some donors at each locus, only the typed subset was used in association tests. The 87-base-pair reads could not distinguish some IMGT-functional V segments, including TRBV6-2 and TRBV6-3, so those segments were excluded. According to the authors, the approach could potentially be generalized to other disease states and immunological phenotypes. Correlated functional status among segregating V segments might be attributable to linkage disequilibrium, but an unknown experimental factor could not be ruled out. Most CMV-associated TCR beta chains appeared to be HLA-restricted in a later analysis, and the HLA associations seemed to be driven largely by CMV exposure. In a later genetic analysis, fewer N-insertions in productive TCRs were reported among donors in an Asian-associated ancestry cluster than the roughly 700-donor mean.

What was sequenced was PBMCs. In this chain, TRBV2 is recombined with TRBJ1-6; the D gene is unclear. The TCR was taken from a man younger than 35 in good health and CMV-seronegative. Here is the DNA: TGTGCCAGCAGTGACGCGACATTCCGTCCCAGTCTGGCGAATTCACCCCTCCACTTT. Its coded protein is CASSDATFRPSLANSPLHF.